A single sample is the source of the 12 T cell receptor beta chains below, sequenced in a study of blood T cell repertoires in COVID-19. Method: immunoSEQ multiplex PCR; TCRdb's copy keeps in-frame clones and lacks some. Of approximately 54,000 clones listed, roughly 81% are singletons. The material sequenced was peripheral blood. Receptors originate from an older woman with acute or convalescent COVID-19.

J is TRBJ1-5 and V is TRBV4-1, with D uncertain. This CDR3 contains 16 residues. Trimming cost V 1 base and J 1 base, with 11 bases left between them. Germline CDR1 is MGHRA and CDR2 is YSYEKL. CDR3 bases: TGCGCCAGCAGCCAAGTACAGACACGAAGCAATCAGCCCCAGCATTTT. Its protein is CASSQVQTRSNQPQHF.

J is TRBJ2-1 and V is TRBV5-4, with D possibly matching TRBD1 (6 bases). Germline CDR1 is SGHNT and CDR2 is YYREEE (reference sequence). Trimming shortened V by 9 bases and J by 4 bases, and 14 bases separated the two germline ends. The CDR3 is 13 residues long. CDR3: CATRDKRYNEQFF. The CDR3 region has the DNA TGTGCCACCCGGGACAAAAGGTACAATGAGCAGTTCTTC.

V and J are TRBV6-2 or TRBV6-3 and TRBJ1-1; a possible D gene is TRBD1 (6 bases). V gave up 3 bases and J gave up 0 bases, with 11 bases separating them. Per the germline V gene, CDR1 is MNHEY and CDR2 is SVGEGT. This CDR3 contains 15 residues. This chain's CDR3 is CASSYMAGVNTEAFF. Written as DNA, the CDR3 is TGTGCCAGCAGTTATATGGCAGGGGTGAACACTGAAGCTTTCTTT.

This clone was detected a few times. This chain uses TRBV4-2 with TRBJ1-5; D call uncertain. V was trimmed by 0 bases and J by 5 bases, leaving 8 bases between them. This CDR3 is 14 amino acids long. CDR1 LGHNA and CDR2 YNFKEQ come from the germline V gene. The CDR3 spells CASSQDRRDQPQHF. The CDR3 bases are TGTGCCAGCAGCCAAGATCGGAGGGATCAGCCCCAGCATTTT.

This clone turned up a few times. This rearrangement joins TRBV18 to TRBJ2-7; weak D call: TRBD1 (7 bases). The CDR3 consists of 13 residues. Germline CDR1 reads KGHSH; CDR2 reads LQKENI. The V end lost 6 bases, the J end lost 5 bases, and 14 bases lay between the germline ends. CDR3 nucleotide sequence: TGTGCCAGCTCTGCCAGGGGGGACCACGAGCAGTACTTC. Translated, it gives CASSARGDHEQYF.

The rearrangement links TRBV28 to TRBJ2-7; D is uncertain. V lost 1 base to trimming and J lost 1 base, with 2 bases between them. The CDR3 spans 12 residues. CDR1 MDHEN and CDR2 SYDVKM come from the germline V gene. CDR3 sequence (DNA): TGTGCCAGCAGTTTATCTTCCTACGAGCAGTACTTC. This translates into CASSLSSYEQYF.

CDR3 amino acids: CAWSGTGRFSPLHF. The CDR3 DNA follows: TGTGCCTGGTCGGGGACAGGGCGGTTTTCACCCCTCCACTTT. The rearrangement joins TRBV30 to TRBJ1-6; 9 positions match TRBD1. V shed 5 bases, J shed 9 bases, and the junction held 8 bases outside the gene matches. The CDR3 has 14 amino acids. Per germline, CDR1 GTSNPN and CDR2 SVGIG (reference sequence).

The V and J genes are TRBV11-2 and TRBJ1-2; D not certain. CDR3 length equals 13 residues. Germline CDR1 reads SGHAT; CDR2 reads FQNNGV. V was cut by 4 bases and J by 0 bases, with 6 bases left in between. The CDR3 loop reads CASSSTANYGYTF. The CDR3 DNA follows: TGTGCCAGCAGCTCTACTGCTAACTATGGCTACACCTTC.

This sequence joins TRBV11-2 and TRBJ2-7; D remains unclear. CDR1 and CDR2 from the germline V gene are SGHAT and FQNNGV. The V end was cut by 4 bases, the J end by 3 bases, with 7 bases between. The CDR3 contains 12 residues. CDR3 loop: CASSSRRYEQYF. The CDR3 bases are TGTGCCAGCAGCTCGCGTCGCTACGAGCAGTACTTC.

The rearrangement joins TRBV30 to TRBJ1-5; 7 positions match TRBD1. J gave up 0 bases and V 1 base, and 6 bases lay outside the gene matches. The germline V gene encodes CDR1 GTSNPN and CDR2 SVGIG (reference sequence). The CDR3 is 16 amino acids. This chain's CDR3 is CAWSAGTANSNQPQHF. CDR3 DNA sequence: TGTGCCTGGAGTGCCGGGACAGCAAATAGCAATCAGCCCCAGCATTTT.

The rearrangement joins TRBV19 to TRBJ2-5; D not resolved. There are 14 residues in the CDR3. Germline V gene sequence: CDR1 LNHDA, CDR2 SQIVND (reference sequence). V was trimmed by 1 base and J by 1 base, leaving 7 bases between them. DNA of the CDR3: TGTGCCAGTAGTATAGGGGCAGGCCAAGAGACCCAGTACTTC. It is translated as CASSIGAGQETQYF.

CDR3 in DNA: TGTGCCAGCAGCGAGGATGTAGATACGCAGTATTTT. Translation: CASSEDVDTQYF. The rearrangement links TRBV5-4 to TRBJ2-3; D gene uncertain. V was shortened by 4 bases and J by 5 bases, with 8 bases between the two germline ends. The length of the CDR3 is 12 residues. Per the germline V gene, CDR1 is SGHNT and CDR2 is YYREEE (reference sequence).